This record concerns one T cell receptor (beta chain) sequence. Its antigen is still unknown. The study ran its PCR with 60 Vbeta and 13 Jbeta primers. Profiling relied on immunoSEQ multiplex PCR, and the TCRdb table lists in-frame clones only, not all of them. The sample consists of about 190,000 clones, 65% to 85% of them appearing once. The sample comes from a study of cytomegalovirus exposure and HLA in healthy donors. Regarding the study as a whole: As immune exposure information, only CMV serostatus was available. Follow-up analysis seemed to connect common viral pathogens with several of the most significant clusters identified. Among donors in an Asian-associated ancestry cluster, a later analysis reportedly found fewer N-insertions than the approximately 700-donor mean.

Germline CDR1 and CDR2: LNHNV and YYDKDF (reference sequence). The CDR3 loop spans 15 amino acids. This TCR derives from a man aged 35 to 55 in good health and CMV-seropositive. The gene calls are TRBV15 and TRBJ2-5, with 7 bases matching TRBD2. The DNA end is more similar to TRBJ2-7, so the J call may be wrong. Sequencing was done on a sample of PBMCs. CDR3 sequence reads: CATSRDPGAGAEQYF. The CDR3 DNA reads as TGTGCCACCAGCAGAGACCCTGGTGCGGGAGCCGAGCAGTACTTC.